This T cell receptor beta chain was observed in a study of blood T cell repertoires in COVID-19 (TCRdb year 2020). In the study overall: Samples from collaborators originated in the United States, Italy and Spain and spanned both the acute and convalescent phases of COVID-19. Samples came from the ongoing ImmuneRACE study (first 160 participants) plus 1,254 subjects from 6 global collaborators. The sample metadata nearly always contained a de-identified subject ID, COVID-19 status, age in years and sex. The repertoires were made available in a free public database intended to serve as a resource for research on the immune response to SARS-CoV-2. The prospective study material was composed of cDNA or gDNA derived from T cells, B-cell-depleted T cells, or PBMCs. Deeply sampled blood TCRbeta repertoires from subjects exposed to, actively infected with, or recovered from COVID-19 were included in the dataset. HLA class I and class II types, where available, came from metadata supplied by the sample provider rather than from assay-based typing.

Whole blood was collected in K2EDTA tubes by collaborating institutions according to the institutions' own protocols. Collaborator samples were shipped for TCRbeta analysis as frozen whole blood, isolated PBMCs, or DNA extracted from either sample type. TCRbeta CDR3 regions were amplified from genomic DNA using the immunoSEQ Assay, a bias-controlled multiplex PCR. Turning to the authors' computational methods: Nucleated cell counts per sample were estimated from amplification of reference gene primers within the assay. To quantify the absolute abundance of each unique TCRbeta CDR3 rearrangement, sequence reads were collapsed and filtered. For each sample, productive Simpson clonality was calculated as the square root of Simpson's diversity index over productive rearrangements. TCRdb mirrors the immuneACCESS table, restricted to in-frame sequences. Some clones are absent from its copies; in checked studies, under half trace to an unresolved V gene, and the reason for the others is unknown. V, J and clone size reflect that table, while D and trimming were determined from the DNA. In all, the sample holds 40,000 to 45,000 clones, and approximately 91% of those were seen once. Over 5% of the sample comes from the top ten.

As concerns this clone: The specificity of this receptor is unknown. No base quality values were provided; no much bigger clone lies one nucleotide off.

General study outcomes and caveats: How much clinical and demographic metadata was included differed by source and by participant, and the metadata was provided uncurated.

The clonotype was recovered from a human donor in a cohort sampled during active COVID-19. Sequenced: peripheral blood.

The CDR3 region: CASSRQGISGNTIYF. In nucleotide form, the sequence is TGTGCCAGCAGCCGACAGGGAATCTCTGGAAACACCATATATTTT. This chain joins TRBV5-4 to TRBJ1-3, and 7 junction bases match TRBD1. The CDR3 has 15 amino acids, counting the end cysteine and phenylalanine. Only the CDR3 DNA is retained, 45 bases long and in frame from the first base. After removal of 4 bases from V and 0 bases from J, the junction retains 4 bases not matched to a gene. CDR1 and CDR2, looked up from the germline V gene (reference sequence), are SGHNT and YYREEE.